What follows are 27 T cell receptor beta chains derived from one specimen sequenced in a study of Graves' ophthalmopathy and Graves' hyperthyroidism. Amplification of TCR beta CDR3 regions used RNA transcripts. HTBI primers primed a first-round RT-PCR, and a second-round multiplex PCR followed. TCRdb re-analysed the multiplex PCR reads in MiXCR, keeping a single row per CDR3 protein. The sample lists about 380,000 distinct CDR3 sequences, roughly 15% occurring once. Sequencing was done on a sample of peripheral blood. These TCRs come from a woman between 18 and 29 years old with stable Graves' hyperthyroidism.

This clonotype was detected ten times or more. CDR3 region: CSVEEGPFTYEQYF. The DNA for the CDR3 is TGCAGCGTTGAAGAAGGGCCCTTTACCTACGAGCAGTACTTC. The rearrangement joins TRBV29-1 to TRBJ2-7; no clear D gene. V lost 0 bases, J lost 2 bases, and 11 bases lay in between. In germline, CDR1 is SQVTM, CDR2 ANQGSEA. The CDR3 has 14 amino acids.

The rearrangement links TRBV7-9 to TRBJ2-2; 9 nucleotides agree with TRBD2. CDR3 length: 13 amino acids. Germline V lookup: CDR1 SEHNR, CDR2 FQNEAQ (reference sequence). J lost 7 bases, V lost 5 bases, and 2 bases had no gene match. The CDR3 region has the DNA TGTGCCAGCAGCCCTAGCGGGGTCGGGGAGCTGTTTTTT. Translated: CASSPSGVGELFF.

Many counts were recorded for this clonotype. This chain links TRBV27 with TRBJ1-1, with 7 bases matching TRBD1. With 9 bases clipped from V and 0 bases from J, the junction kept 13 bases outside the gene matches. Germline-derived CDR1 and CDR2 are MNHEY and SMNVEV (reference sequence). CDR3 length: 16 residues. CDR3 nucleotide sequence: TGTGCCAGTGGGACCACACAGGGGTCCTTGAACACTGAAGCTTTCTTT. As protein: CASGTTQGSLNTEAFF.

This clonotype was counted a single time. A clone one base away is much larger, so this may be a read error. The missing conserved phenylalanine or tryptophan at the end of this CDR3 makes a read error likely. V and J are TRBV2 and TRBJ1-1; 8 bases agree with TRBD1. The V segment lost 5 bases and the J segment 1 base; nucleotides outside the gene matches: 6. Looked up from germline, CDR1 is SNHLY and CDR2 is FYNNEI. CDR3 length: 15 residues. CDR3 coding DNA: TGTGCCAGCAGTCACCGGACAGGGACGAACACTGAAGCTTTCTTG. It translates to CASSHRTGTNTEAFL.

This clonotype was counted a few times. The chain recombines TRBV6-5 with TRBJ1-5, with D possibly being TRBD1 (5 bases). V was cut by 2 bases and J by 4 bases, with 9 bases left in between. The CDR3 covers 14 residues. Per the germline V gene, CDR1 is MNHEY and CDR2 is SVGAGI. CDR3 in DNA: TGTGCCAGCAGTTACGCAGGGACTAATCAGCCCCAGCATTTT. It codes for CASSYAGTNQPQHF.

This clonotype occurred many times. The rearrangement links TRBV7-8 to TRBJ2-5, with 9 bases matching TRBD1. V trimming: 1 base; J trimming: 4 bases; junction bases outside the gene matches: 1. Germline V gene lookup returns CDR1 SGHVS and CDR2 FQNEAQ. CDR3 length equals 14 residues. CDR3 residues: CASSLETGGETQYF. In DNA form, the CDR3 reads TGTGCCAGCAGCTTAGAGACAGGGGGAGAGACCCAGTACTTC. The full variable domain, rest sourced from reference TRBV7-8 and TRBJ2-5, is GAGVSQSPRYKVAKRGQDVALRCDPISGHVSLFWYQQALGQGPEFLTYFQNEAQLDKSGLPSDRFFAERPEGSVSTLKIQRTQQEDSAVYLCASSLETGGETQYFGPGTRLLVL.

The V call is TRBV10-3, the J call TRBJ2-5, with D uncertain. The CDR3 has 13 amino acids. Looked up from germline, CDR1 is ENHRY and CDR2 is SYGVKD. The V end was cut by 2 bases, the J end by 5 bases, with 9 bases between. CDR3 in amino acids: CAISEPDVETQYF. The CDR3 DNA follows: TGTGCCATCAGTGAGCCGGACGTGGAGACCCAGTACTTC.

The genes are TRBV28 and TRBJ2-7, with D possibly TRBD2 on 6 matching bases. V lost 6 bases and J 2 bases, leaving 11 bases between the germline ends. Germline V gives CDR1 MDHEN, CDR2 SYDVKM. The CDR3 contains 13 residues. CDR3 in DNA: TGTGCCAGCAGCCGAACTAGCCCCTACGAGCAGTACTTC. It yields the protein CASSRTSPYEQYF.

The V call is TRBV6-2 or TRBV6-3, the J call TRBJ1-2; D possibly corresponds to TRBD1 (5 bases). This CDR3 comprises 13 residues. CDR1 MNHEY and CDR2 SVGEGT come from the germline V gene. V gave up 4 bases and J gave up 7 bases, with 13 bases separating them. The DNA for the CDR3 is TGTGCCAGCAGTTTAGGGGAGGCCGGTGGCTACACCTTC. This translates into CASSLGEAGGYTF.

This clonotype was seen only a few times. This chain links TRBV3-1 with TRBJ1-1; no firm D call. Germline assignment: CDR1 LGHDT and CDR2 YNNKEL (reference sequence). The V and J ends lost 4 bases and 0 bases respectively, with 15 bases between them. This CDR3 region has 16 residues. The CDR3 DNA reads as TGTGCCAGCAGCCCCAACGCGGCAAGCATGAACACTGAAGCTTTCTTT. Protein product: CASSPNAASMNTEAFF.

This clonotype was counted at least ten times. The chain combines TRBV7-3 with TRBJ2-7; D call uncertain. Trimming stripped 2 bases from V and 0 bases from J, with 8 bases between. Germline V gives CDR1 SGHTA, CDR2 FQGTGA. The CDR3 runs to 14 residues. The CDR3 coding sequence is TGTGCCAGCAGCTTAGGAGAAACCTCCTACGAGCAGTACTTC. This encodes CASSLGETSYEQYF. The variable domain in full, with the rest retrieved from reference TRBV7-3 and TRBJ2-7, is GAGVSQTPSNKVTEKGKYVELRCDPISGHTALYWYRQSLGQGPEFLIYFQGTGAADDSGLPNDRFFAVRPEGSVSTLKIQRTERGDSAVYLCASSLGETSYEQYFGPGTRLTVT.

This clonotype was detected many times. The V gene is TRBV12-3 or TRBV12-4, the J gene TRBJ1-2; tentatively, D is TRBD1 (6 bases). V was trimmed by 6 bases and J by 2 bases, leaving 13 bases between them. CDR3 length: 14 amino acids. The CDR3 spells CASRRDTGNYGYTF. Written as DNA, the CDR3 is TGTGCCAGCAGGAGGGACACGGGGAACTATGGCTACACCTTC.

This clonotype was counted ten times or more. The chain combines TRBV5-1 with TRBJ2-2, with 11 nucleotides matching TRBD2. The CDR3 is 17 amino acids. Germline V gives CDR1 SGHRS, CDR2 YFSETQ. The V segment lost 1 base and the J segment 1 base; nucleotides outside the gene matches: 3. The CDR3, as DNA: TGCGCCAGCAGCTTGACGGGACTAGCGGTGAACACCGGGGAGCTGTTTTTT. This gives the protein CASSLTGLAVNTGELFF.

This clonotype has a count of ten or more. This rearrangement joins TRBV5-1 to TRBJ1-2; 7 bases map to TRBD1. The germline gives CDR1 SGHRS, CDR2 YFSETQ. The V segment lost 1 base and the J segment 7 bases; nucleotides outside the gene matches: 7. The CDR3 spans 14 residues. The DNA of the CDR3 is TGCGCCAGCAGCTTGTCTACAGGGGATCTTGGCTACACCTTC. This translates into CASSLSTGDLGYTF.

This clonotype was seen ten or more times. V is TRBV6-1 and J is TRBJ2-5; tentatively, D is TRBD1 (6 bases). Looked up from germline, CDR1 is MNHNS and CDR2 is SASEGT. The CDR3 is made up of 15 amino acids. V was cut by 6 bases and J by 0 bases, with 14 bases left in between. The CDR3 region has the DNA TGTGCCAGCAGCCCCGCACGGACAGACCAAGAGACCCAGTACTTC. Its protein is CASSPARTDQETQYF.

This clonotype was recorded many times. The V gene is TRBV12-3 or TRBV12-4, the J gene TRBJ1-2; D call uncertain. Trimming removed 8 bases from V and 4 bases from J, with 14 bases in between. This CDR3 is built from 13 residues. CDR3 sequence: CASLFRRGYGYTF. DNA for the CDR3: TGTGCCAGCCTTTTCAGGCGGGGCTATGGCTACACCTTC.

This clonotype was seen at least ten times. The rearrangement links TRBV15 to TRBJ2-6; D is perhaps TRBD1 (6 bases). This CDR3 comprises 19 residues. Germline-derived CDR1 and CDR2 are LNHNV and YYDKDF (reference sequence). Trimming stripped 0 bases from V and 1 base from J, with 16 bases between. DNA of the CDR3: TGTGCCACCAGCAGAGAGTACGGGACACCACTGTCTGGGGCCAACGTCCTGACTTTC. Encoded protein: CATSREYGTPLSGANVLTF.

With respect to this clonotype: A single base separates this from a much larger clone, so it may be a read error. The chain links TRBV6-5 to TRBJ1-1, with 7 nucleotides matching TRBD1. From germline, CDR1 is MNHEY and CDR2 SVGAGI. The CDR3 contains 14 residues. After removal of 4 bases from V and 2 bases from J, the junction contained 4 bases not matched to a gene. Written as DNA, the CDR3 is TGTGCCAGCAGTTCCAAGGGGGCTAACACTGAAGCTTTCTTT. Amino acids: CASSSKGANTEAFF.

This clonotype was counted ten times or more. This sequence joins TRBV20-1 and TRBJ2-7; D tentatively reads TRBD1 or TRBD2 (5 bases each). The CDR3 covers 12 residues. Looked up from germline, CDR1 is DFQATT and CDR2 is SNEGSKA (reference sequence). The V and J ends lost 2 bases and 5 bases respectively, with 10 bases between them. CDR3 DNA sequence: TGCAGTGCTAGATTGGGGGACCACGAGCAGTACTTC. This codes for CSARLGDHEQYF.

This clonotype was detected many times. The chain recombines TRBV7-9 with TRBJ2-7, with 11 bases matching TRBD1. CDR1 and CDR2 (germline): SEHNR, FQNEAQ (reference sequence). V was clipped by 6 bases and J by 5 bases; unmatched bases: 3. The CDR3 sequence is 13 residues long. CDR3 in amino acids: CASRGQGADEQYF. The CDR3 DNA is TGTGCCAGCAGAGGACAGGGGGCCGACGAGCAGTACTTC. The variable domain in full, completed from reference TRBV7-9 and TRBJ2-7, reads DTGVSQNPRHKITKRGQNVTFRCDPISEHNRLYWYRQTLGQGPEFLTYFQNEAQLEKSRLLSDRFSAERPKGSFSTLEIQRTEQGDSAMYLCASRGQGADEQYFGPGTRLTVT.

This clonotype was seen many times. The chain employs TRBV27 and TRBJ1-2, with D hard to call. The CDR3 has 15 residues. Trimming removed 5 bases from V and 4 bases from J, with 17 bases in between. Germline V CDR1 and CDR2: MNHEY, SMNVEV (reference sequence). Here the CDR3 reads CASSPSAGGRYGYTF. DNA of the CDR3: TGTGCCAGCAGTCCCTCGGCCGGAGGGCGCTATGGCTACACCTTC.

This clonotype appeared many times. The chain uses TRBV7-8 and TRBJ2-5; 8 nucleotides align to TRBD1. Per the germline V gene, CDR1 is SGHVS and CDR2 is FQNEAQ. V trimming: 2 bases; J trimming: 2 bases; junction bases outside the gene matches: 1. The length of the CDR3 is 14 residues. The CDR3 DNA reads TGTGCCAGCAGCTTATGGGACAGGCAAGAGACCCAGTACTTC. This sequence encodes CASSLWDRQETQYF.

This clonotype was seen more than once but under ten times. A much larger clone lies a single base off, so this may be a read error. V and J are TRBV6-1 and TRBJ1-1; no reliable D call. From germline, CDR1 is MNHNS and CDR2 SASEGT. The CDR3 has 10 amino acids. CDR3 loop: CASSRLEACF. The CDR3 nucleotides read TGTGCCAGCAGTCGACTTGAAGCTTGCTTT.

In its sample, this clonotype was seen many times. V gene TRBV7-2 combines with J gene TRBJ2-7; D is possibly TRBD1 (6 bases). The CDR3 is 14 amino acids. Between the trimmed V and J ends, which lost 1 base and 4 bases, there was a span of 11 bases. Germline loops: CDR1 SGHTA, CDR2 FQGNSA. The CDR3: CASSLDFRGYEQYF. CDR3 DNA sequence: TGTGCCAGCAGCTTAGACTTCAGGGGTTACGAGCAGTACTTC. Drawing the rest from reference TRBV7-2 and TRBJ2-7, the complete variable domain is GAGVSQSPSNKVTEKGKDVELRCDPISGHTALYWYRQSLGQGLEFLIYFQGNSAPDKSGLPSDRFSAERTGGSVSTLTIQRTQQEDSAVYLCASSLDFRGYEQYFGPGTRLTVT.

This clonotype was picked up many times. This chain connects TRBV20-1 to TRBJ1-1; 9 positions agree with TRBD1. In germline, CDR1 is DFQATT, CDR2 SNEGSKA (reference sequence). The CDR3 has 15 residues. The V segment lost 2 bases and the J segment 8 bases; nucleotides outside the gene matches: 12. The CDR3: CSARRADRGLDEAFF. The DNA for the CDR3 is TGCAGTGCTAGAAGGGCTGACAGGGGGTTGGACGAAGCTTTCTTT.

This clonotype appeared many times. The chain recombines TRBV7-2 with TRBJ1-1; the match to TRBD1 covers 7 bases. With V trimmed by 1 base and J by 1 base, 3 bases remained unmatched. CDR3 length: 15 residues. The germline V gene encodes CDR1 SGHTA and CDR2 FQGNSA. The CDR3 reads CASSLGGQTNTEAFF. In DNA form, the CDR3 reads TGTGCCAGCAGCTTAGGGGGACAGACGAACACTGAAGCTTTCTTT.

In this sample, this clonotype turned up once. V is TRBV6-1 and J is TRBJ1-6, with no clear D. This CDR3 spans 13 amino acids. Trimming took 6 bases from V and 10 from J, leaving 13 bases between them. CDR1 is MNHNS and CDR2 is SASEGT in the germline V gene. The CDR3 loop reads CASSSGVGSPLHF. The CDR3 nucleotides read TGTGCCAGCAGCTCAGGTGTGGGATCACCCCTCCACTTT.